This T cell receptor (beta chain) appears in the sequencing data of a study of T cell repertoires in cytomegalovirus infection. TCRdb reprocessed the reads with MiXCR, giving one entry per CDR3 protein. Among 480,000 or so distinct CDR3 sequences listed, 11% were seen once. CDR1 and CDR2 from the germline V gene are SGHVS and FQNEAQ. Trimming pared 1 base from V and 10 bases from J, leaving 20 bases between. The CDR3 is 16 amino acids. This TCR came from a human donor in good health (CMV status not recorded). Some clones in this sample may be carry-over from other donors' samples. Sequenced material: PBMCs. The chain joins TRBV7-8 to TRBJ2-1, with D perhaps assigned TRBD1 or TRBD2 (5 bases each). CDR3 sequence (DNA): TGTGCCAGCAGCTTAGAAGTGTATGGGGGACCAATGGAGCAGTTCTTC. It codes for CASSLEVYGGPMEQFF.